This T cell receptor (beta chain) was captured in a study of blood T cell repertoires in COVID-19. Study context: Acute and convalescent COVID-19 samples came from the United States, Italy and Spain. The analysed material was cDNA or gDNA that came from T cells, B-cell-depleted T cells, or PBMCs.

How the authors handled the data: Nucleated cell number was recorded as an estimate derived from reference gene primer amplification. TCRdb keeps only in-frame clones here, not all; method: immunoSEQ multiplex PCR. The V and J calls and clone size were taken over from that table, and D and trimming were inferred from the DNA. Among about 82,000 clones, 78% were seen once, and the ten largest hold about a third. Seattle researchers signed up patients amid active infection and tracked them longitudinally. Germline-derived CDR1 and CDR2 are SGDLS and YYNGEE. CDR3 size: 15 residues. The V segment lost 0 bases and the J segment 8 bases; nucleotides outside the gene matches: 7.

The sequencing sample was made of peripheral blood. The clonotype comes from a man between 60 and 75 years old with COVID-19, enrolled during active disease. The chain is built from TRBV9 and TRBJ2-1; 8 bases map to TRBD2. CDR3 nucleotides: TGTGCCAGCAGCGTAGGCAGCGGGAGAGGAGATGAGCAGTTCTTC. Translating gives CASSVGSGRGDEQFF.